The following is a T cell receptor beta chain sequence with its context. This sample is part of a study of blood T cell repertoires in COVID-19. On the study more broadly: The study drew acute and convalescent COVID-19 samples from the United States, Italy and Spain. T cells, B-cell-depleted T cells, or PBMCs provided the cDNA or gDNA that served as material.

The authors' processing: Reference gene primer amplification in the assay estimated nucleated cell counts. Clones were sequenced by immunoSEQ multiplex PCR, and TCRdb holds only the in-frame ones, with some missing. V, J and clone size derive from that table, while D and trimming were established from the DNA sequence. The sample includes more than 50,000 clones, over 75% of them seen just once. Trimming cost V 4 bases and J 0 bases, with 6 bases left between them. Germline-derived CDR1 and CDR2 are WNHNN and SYGVQD (reference sequence). The CDR3 runs to 13 residues. This sequence originates from a human donor in a cohort sampled during active COVID-19. The sequenced material came from peripheral blood. This rearrangement joins TRBV10-1 to TRBJ1-1; no clear D. CDR3 coding DNA: TGCGCCAGCAGTGGACTTATGAACACTGAAGCTTTCTTT. It encodes CASSGLMNTEAFF.